This note documents a single T cell receptor (beta chain) sequence. The antigen remains undetermined. Relative to the germline gene, one junction end is altered; a read error may explain this. Germline V lookup: CDR1 MNHEY, CDR2 SVGAGI. There are 14 residues in the CDR3. These data are taken from a study of tumor and adjacent non-tumor tissue in lung cancer. Across the study: Histology: 12 adenocarcinoma, a couple of squamous cell carcinoma, 1 small cell lung cancer.

RNA was extracted from bulk tissue without any cell sorting. Overall study findings and caveats: TCR diversity was significantly greater in tumor than normal lung tissue. Tumor repertoires had a smaller top 100 clone share than normal lung.

Three rounds of nested PCR, following a modified ARM-PCR protocol, produced the TCRbeta library. TCRdb re-analysed the multiplex PCR reads in MiXCR, keeping a single row per CDR3 protein. The repertoire consists of roughly 200,000 distinct CDR3 sequences, with approximately 74% occurring once and the leading ten covering around 27%. Material: lung tumor tissue. The V and J genes are TRBV6-5 and TRBJ2-5, with D perhaps assigned TRBD1 or TRBD2 (5 bases each). This sequence originates from a man aged 55 to 70 with non-small cell lung cancer. For the CDR3, the DNA is TGTGCCGGCAGAGATACCGGGACCGCGAGGGCCCAGTACTTC. This codes for CAGRDTGTARAQYF.